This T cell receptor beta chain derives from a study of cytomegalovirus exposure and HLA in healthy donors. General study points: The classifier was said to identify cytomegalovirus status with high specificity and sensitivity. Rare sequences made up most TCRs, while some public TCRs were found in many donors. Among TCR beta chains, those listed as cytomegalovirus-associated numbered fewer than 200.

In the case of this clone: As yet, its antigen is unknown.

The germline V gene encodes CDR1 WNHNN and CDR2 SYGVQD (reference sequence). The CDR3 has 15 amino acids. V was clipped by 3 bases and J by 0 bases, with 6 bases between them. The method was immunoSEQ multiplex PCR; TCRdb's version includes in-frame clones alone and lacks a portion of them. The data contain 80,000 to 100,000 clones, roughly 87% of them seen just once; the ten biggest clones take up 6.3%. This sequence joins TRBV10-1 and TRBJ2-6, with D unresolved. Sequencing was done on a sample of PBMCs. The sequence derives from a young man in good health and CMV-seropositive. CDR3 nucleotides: TGCGCCAGCAGTGAATCCGTCTCTGGGGCCAACGTCCTGACTTTC. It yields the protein CASSESVSGANVLTF.